Below are 15 T cell receptor beta chains sequenced from a single sample in a study of T cells in localized non-small cell lung cancer. Some clones are missing from TCRdb's copy, which holds only in-frame ones; the method was immunoSEQ multiplex PCR. The sample includes 900 to 1,300 clones, over 15% of them seen just once. The sample here was lung tumor tissue, taken before any cancer treatment. These receptor sequences come from a female donor older than 55 with stage I squamous cell lung carcinoma.

The chain carries TRBV18 and TRBJ1-5, with D possibly matching TRBD1 (5 bases). Germline loops: CDR1 KGHSH, CDR2 LQKENI. Deletions cut 8 bases from V and 5 bases from J, with 13 bases between. This CDR3 region has 13 residues. The chain's CDR3 is CASAVEGHQPQHF. CDR3 sequence (DNA): TGTGCCAGCGCGGTCGAGGGACATCAGCCCCAGCATTTT.

By frequency in the sample, this clone is large (0.1 to 1%). The V and J genes are TRBV9 and TRBJ1-1; D call uncertain. The V end was cut by 0 bases, the J end by 1 base, with 7 bases between. The germline V gene encodes CDR1 SGDLS and CDR2 YYNGEE. The CDR3 extends over 14 amino acids. CDR3 residues: CASSVGPGNTEAFF. The CDR3 nucleotides read TGTGCCAGCAGCGTAGGTCCAGGGAACACTGAAGCTTTCTTT. Together with reference TRBV9 and TRBJ1-1, the CDR3 gives the full variable domain: DSGVTQTPKHLITATGQRVTLRCSPRSGDLSVYWYQQSLDQGLQFLIQYYNGEERAKGNILERFSAQQFPDLHSELNLSSLELGDSALYFCASSVGPGNTEAFFGQGTRLTVV.

This clone is deemed large. This chain uses TRBV19 with TRBJ2-7, with unresolved D. Germline CDR1 LNHDA, CDR2 SQIVND (reference sequence). This CDR3 is built from 15 residues. Trimming left V 5 bases short and J 1 base short, with 15 bases between. The CDR3 sequence is CASSVDRSGSYEQYF. In DNA form, the CDR3 reads TGTGCCAGTAGTGTGGACCGCTCCGGATCCTACGAGCAGTACTTC.

The chain combines TRBV18 with TRBJ2-7; 8 bases align to TRBD2. The CDR3 has 14 amino acids. From germline, CDR1 is KGHSH and CDR2 LQKENI. Trimming at V came to 3 bases and at J to 6 bases, leaving 7 bases not matched to a gene. The CDR3 sequence: CASSPSGTSGEQYF. CDR3 coding DNA: TGTGCCAGCTCACCCTCCGGGACTAGTGGCGAGCAGTACTTC.

This clone was seen a handful of times. As DNA, the CDR3 is TGCGCCAGCAGCCAAGTGGCCGGCTATGGCTACACCTTC. Amino acids: CASSQVAGYGYTF. The V call is TRBV4-1, the J call TRBJ1-2; D gene unclear. Germline values: CDR1 MGHRA, CDR2 YSYEKL. The ends were cut back, 1 base at V and 4 bases at J, with 7 bases in the middle. The CDR3 is made up of 13 amino acids.

The chain recombines TRBV11-3 with TRBJ2-7; 9 nucleotides agree with TRBD2. Looked up from germline, CDR1 is SGHNT and CDR2 is YENEEA. CDR3 length: 16 amino acids. The V gene end was trimmed by 3 bases and the J gene end by 2 bases; junction bases not matched to a gene: 8. Here the CDR3 DNA reads TGTGCCAGCAGCTTTCAAATAGCGGGAGAACCCTACGAGCAGTACTTC. Translating it yields CASSFQIAGEPYEQYF.

V gene TRBV11-3 combines with J gene TRBJ2-7; 8 nucleotides align to TRBD1. V was pared by 5 bases and J by 5 bases, with 17 bases of the junction left unmatched. This CDR3 is 17 amino acids long. Germline V CDR1 and CDR2: SGHNT, YENEEA. The CDR3 region is CASSTGQGNPLLDEQYF. The CDR3 DNA reads as TGTGCCAGCAGCACCGGACAGGGTAACCCCCTTTTGGACGAGCAGTACTTC.

This chain connects TRBV18 to TRBJ2-3; 9 bases are shared with TRBD2. The CDR3 is made up of 20 amino acids. Germline-derived CDR1 and CDR2 are KGHSH and LQKENI. With V trimmed by 2 bases and J by 0 bases, 15 bases remained unmatched. The CDR3 sequence is CASSPKGASGTLGSTDTQYF. The DNA for the CDR3 is TGTGCCAGCTCACCAAAAGGGGCTAGCGGGACCTTGGGGAGCACAGATACGCAGTATTTT.

The J gene is TRBJ2-2, the V gene TRBV10-1, with D maybe TRBD2 (5 bases). In germline, CDR1 is WNHNN, CDR2 SYGVQD (reference sequence). CDR3 length equals 13 residues. V was pared by 3 bases and J by 8 bases, with 10 bases between. This CDR3 reads CASSEGSRGELFF. Written as DNA, the CDR3 is TGCGCCAGCAGTGAAGGGAGTAGGGGGGAGCTGTTTTTT.

In its sample, this clone ranks as medium-sized (0.01 to 0.1%). In nucleotides, the CDR3 is TGTGCCAGCAGCTTAGAGACCGGGAGGAGGAACAATGAGCAGTTCTTC. Translation: CASSLETGRRNNEQFF. The J gene is TRBJ2-1, the V gene TRBV11-3; TRBD2 matches 7 bases. V shed 0 bases and J 5 bases; nucleotides not matched to a gene: 7. The CDR3 consists of 16 residues. In germline, CDR1 is SGHNT, CDR2 YENEEA.

This chain uses TRBV11-3 with TRBJ2-7, with D tentatively TRBD1 or TRBD2 (6 bases each). The CDR3 extends over 15 amino acids. Germline V gene sequence: CDR1 SGHNT, CDR2 YENEEA. Trimming left V 8 bases short and J 3 bases short, with 20 bases between. CDR3 in DNA: TGTGCCAGCTCCGGAAGGGGGGTCGGGAGCTACGAGCAGTACTTC. Its protein product is CASSGRGVGSYEQYF.

This clone has a handful of counts. The V call is TRBV11-3, the J call TRBJ2-1; D not resolved. The CDR3 is made up of 16 amino acids. Germline-derived CDR1 and CDR2 are SGHNT and YENEEA. V was clipped by 3 bases and J by 0 bases, with 12 bases between them. The CDR3 DNA reads TGTGCCAGCAGCTTGAGACGCCTGCTCTCCTACAATGAGCAGTTCTTC. Translation gives CASSLRRLLSYNEQFF. The full variable domain, with the rest looked up from reference TRBV11-3 and TRBJ2-1, is EAGVVQSPRYKIIEKKQPVAFWCNPISGHNTLYWYLQNLGQGPELLIRYENEEAVDDSQLPKDRFSAERLKGVDSTLKIQPAELGDSAVYLCASSLRRLLSYNEQFFGPGTRLTVL.

There are a few counts of this clone. The chain uses TRBV4-1 and TRBJ2-1, with 10 bases matching TRBD2. Germline lookup yields CDR1 MGHRA and CDR2 YSYEKL. CDR3 length: 15 amino acids. The trim removed 1 base at V and 4 bases at J, leaving 1 base unmatched. This chain's CDR3 is CASSQGTSGYNEQFF. The CDR3 nucleotides read TGCGCCAGCAGCCAAGGGACTAGCGGTTACAATGAGCAGTTCTTC.

The chain recombines TRBV18 with TRBJ2-5, with D perhaps matching TRBD1 (5 bases). Trimming took 1 base from V and 1 from J, leaving 7 bases between them. In germline, CDR1 is KGHSH, CDR2 LQKENI. The CDR3 sequence is 14 residues long. CDR3 residues: CASSPLQAQETQYF. The CDR3 DNA sequence: TGTGCCAGCTCACCACTACAGGCCCAAGAGACCCAGTACTTC.

V and J are TRBV11-3 and TRBJ1-2; 7 positions match TRBD1. V trimming: 1 base; J trimming: 5 bases; junction bases outside the gene matches: 10. This CDR3 has 16 residues. Per the germline V gene, CDR1 is SGHNT and CDR2 is YENEEA. The CDR3 DNA follows: TGTGCCAGCAGCTTAGGAGCCAGGGGGAATATATATGGCTACACCTTC. Amino acids: CASSLGARGNIYGYTF.